The 8 T cell receptor beta chains below come from one sample, sequenced in a study of blood T cell repertoires in COVID-19 (TCRdb year 2020). Library preparation employed the immunoSEQ multiplex PCR assay. The clones in this table, taken by TCRdb from immuneACCESS, are in-frame only. Not every clone is retained; where verified, under half of the shortfall comes from an unresolved V gene, and the cause of the rest is unknown. Across this sample there are about 140,000 clones, with 65% to 80% seen only once. The ten largest clones capture about 1.9% of the sample. Sequencing was performed on peripheral blood. The receptors stem from an older woman with acute or convalescent COVID-19.

This clone was seen only a few times. The rearrangement uses TRBV6-5 and TRBJ2-7; 8 bases line up with TRBD2. V trimming: 5 bases; J trimming: 3 bases; junction bases outside the gene matches: 3. This CDR3 region has 13 residues. Germline CDR1 reads MNHEY; CDR2 reads SVGAGI. The CDR3 sequence: CASSRTSNYEQYF. The CDR3, as DNA: TGTGCCAGCAGTAGGACTAGCAACTACGAGCAGTACTTC.

CDR3 amino acids: CSIITGTGNYGYTF. The CDR3 nucleotides read TGCAGCATTATAACCGGGACAGGGAACTATGGCTACACCTTC. The chain links TRBV29-1 to TRBJ1-2; 9 bases are shared with TRBD1. Per germline, CDR1 SQVTM and CDR2 ANQGSEA. The V gene end was trimmed by 8 bases and the J gene end by 2 bases; junction bases not matched to a gene: 9. This CDR3 has 14 amino acids.

The chain carries TRBV10-3 and TRBJ1-5; perhaps TRBD1 as D (6 bases). V was cut by 4 bases and J by 2 bases, with 9 bases left in between. CDR1 is ENHRY and CDR2 is SYGVKD in the germline V gene. The CDR3 is 14 residues long. The CDR3 DNA follows: TGTGCCATCAGTGCAGGGGCTGGCAATCAGCCCCAGCATTTT. It encodes CAISAGAGNQPQHF.

This clone has more than one count but fewer than ten. V is TRBV10-2 and J is TRBJ1-1; the D gene is possibly TRBD1 (5 bases). V lost 6 bases and J lost 4, with 6 bases in between. CDR3 length: 11 residues. The germline gives CDR1 WSHSY, CDR2 SAAADI. The CDR3 spells CASRTGTEAFF. The CDR3 DNA follows: TGCGCCAGCAGAACAGGCACTGAAGCTTTCTTT.

The chain carries TRBV7-9 and TRBJ2-7, with D uncertain. V was shortened by 4 bases and J by 0 bases, with 7 bases between the two germline ends. Germline V gene lookup returns CDR1 SEHNR and CDR2 FQNEAQ (reference sequence). The CDR3 totals 13 residues. The CDR3 reads CASSSTPSYEQYF. CDR3 sequence (DNA): TGTGCCAGCAGCTCGACACCCTCCTACGAGCAGTACTTC.

The V and J genes are TRBV7-2 and TRBJ1-2; a weak D match, TRBD1 (6 bases). The germline V gene encodes CDR1 SGHTA and CDR2 FQGNSA. V was trimmed by 5 bases and J by 3 bases, leaving 16 bases between them. This CDR3 has 15 amino acids. In nucleotides, the CDR3 is TGTGCCAGCAGCCCCCGGGCAGGGGATGACTATGGCTACACCTTC. Its translation: CASSPRAGDDYGYTF.

The chain couples TRBV5-1 to TRBJ1-1; 9 bases line up with TRBD1. After removal of 4 bases from V and 5 bases from J, the junction contained 30 bases not matched to a gene. The germline V gene encodes CDR1 SGHRS and CDR2 YFSETQ. The CDR3 runs to 22 residues. CDR3 sequence: CASSPLLGGGLQGAQRATEAFF. The CDR3 nucleotides read TGCGCCAGCAGCCCTCTCCTCGGGGGGGGGCTACAGGGGGCGCAGAGGGCTACTGAAGCTTTCTTT.

The J gene is TRBJ2-2, the V gene TRBV11-2; perhaps TRBD2 as D (5 bases). Germline-derived CDR1 and CDR2 are SGHAT and FQNNGV. This CDR3 comprises 15 residues. With 3 bases removed from V and 0 bases from J, the gap between germline ends came to 8 bases. The CDR3 here is CASSFGGPNTGELFF. CDR3 sequence (DNA): TGTGCCAGCAGCTTTGGCGGGCCGAACACCGGGGAGCTGTTTTTT. The full variable domain, in which reference TRBV11-2 and TRBJ2-2 provide the parts outside the CDR3, is EAGVAQSPRYKIIEKRQSVAFWCNPISGHATLYWYQQILGQGPKLLIQFQNNGVVDDSQLPKDRFSAERLKGVDSTLKIQPAKLEDSAVYLCASSFGGPNTGELFFGEGSRLTVL.